This record covers a single T cell receptor beta chain. Clones were read by immunoSEQ multiplex PCR, and TCRdb kept only the in-frame ones, dropping some. The repertoire consists of about 64,000 clones, with more than 75% occurring once and the leading ten covering approximately 10%. Time point indicated: after dendritic cell vaccination, including at tumor progression/relapse. None of the glioblastoma patients had an isocitrate dehydrogenase mutation. This entry belongs to a study of glioma-infiltrating T cells after dendritic cell vaccination. Study context: Glioblastoma patients came from Phase I and II dendritic cell vaccination trials.

This CDR3 region has 15 residues. Germline V gene lookup returns CDR1 LNHDA and CDR2 SQIVND (reference sequence). V shed 3 bases and J 9 bases; nucleotides not matched to a gene: 8. The TCR originated in a human donor with glioblastoma. The sequences come from blood, collected after dendritic cell vaccination. This rearrangement joins TRBV19 to TRBJ2-1; 10 nucleotides agree with TRBD2. DNA for the CDR3: TGTGCCAGTAGTATGGGGCTAGCGGGAGAGCGTGAGCAGTTCTTC. Translating gives CASSMGLAGEREQFF.